One and the same sample provided the 2 T cell receptor beta chains below, sequenced in a study of blood T cell repertoires in COVID-19 (dated by TCRdb to the early 2020s). Library preparation was by the immunoSEQ multiplex PCR assay. In its TCRdb copy, this immuneACCESS table keeps in-frame sequences only and misses some clones. Where compared with another copy, unresolved V genes explain less than half of these, and the others have no known cause. The sample includes approximately 170,000 clones, with approximately 85% observed a single time. The top ten constitute about 6.9% of the sample. Material: peripheral blood. The receptors come from an older man with COVID-19, enrolled during active disease.

The CDR3 DNA is TGTGCCAGCAGTTACTCGATATCCCAGGGGGCTTCAGCAACTAATGAAAAACTGTTTTTT. This gives the protein CASSYSISQGASATNEKLFF. The chain employs TRBV6-2 or TRBV6-3 and TRBJ1-4, with 8 bases that match TRBD1. The germline V gene encodes CDR1 MNHEY and CDR2 SVGEGT. The V and J ends lost 0 bases and 0 bases, in that order; junction bases with no gene match: 12. The CDR3 consists of 20 residues.

This clone appeared once. The J gene is TRBJ2-5, the V gene TRBV7-8; weak D call: TRBD2 (6 bases). The CDR3 has 14 amino acids. CDR1 is SGHVS and CDR2 is FQNEAQ in the germline V gene. The V end lost 5 bases, the J end lost 2 bases, and 12 bases lay between the germline ends. The CDR3 is CASSRDFHQETQYF. CDR3 DNA sequence: TGTGCCAGCAGCCGGGACTTTCATCAAGAGACCCAGTACTTC.